This T cell receptor beta chain was sequenced in a study of blood T cell repertoires in COVID-19. Study at large: PBMCs, B-cell-depleted T cells, or T cells were the source of the cDNA or gDNA that made up the material.

Assay: immunoSEQ multiplex PCR; the TCRdb copy retains only in-frame clones and omits some. The sample holds some 87,000 clones, roughly four fifths seen once. Trimming shortened V by 7 bases and J by 6 bases, and 9 bases separated the two germline ends. Germline assignment: CDR1 SQVTM and CDR2 ANQGSEA. CDR3 length: 10 residues. A few counts support this clone. The receptor was isolated from a woman of 80 years or more with active or convalescent COVID-19. The rearrangement links TRBV29-1 to TRBJ1-2, with unresolved D. Sequencing input: peripheral blood. The CDR3 here is CSADGDGYTF. As DNA, the CDR3 is TGCAGCGCCGACGGGGATGGCTACACCTTC.